The rows below give T cell receptor beta chains drawn from one sample of a study of blood T cell repertoires in COVID-19. TCRdb's table, derived via immunoSEQ multiplex PCR, lists solely in-frame clones and lacks some. The sample yields about 120,000 clones, around 86% seen once. Sequencing was carried out using peripheral blood. The receptors were gathered from a man aged 60-69 years with acute or convalescent COVID-19. The CDR3 runs from the conserved cysteine through the conserved F or W. A D gene is named only where the DNA matches it firmly. Clone size is not always given. Where it is, it says once, few, many or a class for expanded clones.

>-|TRBV11-2|TRBJ1-1|TRBD1
CASSLHRGGTEAFF
TGTGCCAGCAGTCTACACAGGGGGGGCACTGAAGCTTTCTTT
>once|TRBV3-1/TRBV3-2|TRBJ2-3|TRBD2
CASSPMSAGGPSTDTQYF
TGTGCCAGCAGCCCGATGTCAGCGGGAGGCCCGTCCACAGATACGCAGTATTTT
>-|TRBV4-1|TRBJ2-7|TRBD1
CASSQGTGGGFAPYYEQYF
TGCGCCAGCAGCCAAGGGACAGGGGGCGGTTTTGCCCCCTACTACGAGCAGTACTTC
>-|TRBV7-4|TRBJ2-7|-
CASSFVRRQPGRYF
TGTGCCAGCAGCTTCGTCCGCCGACAGCCTGGGCGGTACTTC
>-|TRBV2|TRBJ2-7|TRBD1
CASSEGTGYEQYF
TGTGCCAGCAGTGAAGGGACAGGGTACGAGCAGTACTTC
>-|TRBV2|TRBJ2-5|-
CASKTDQETQYF
TGTGCCAGCAAAACGGACCAAGAGACCCAGTACTTC
>-|TRBV18|TRBJ2-4|-
CASSPMGEPNIQYF
TGTGCCAGCTCACCCATGGGAGAGCCAAACATTCAGTACTTC
>-|TRBV27|TRBJ1-5|-
CASSFGPVGEPNQPQHF
TGTGCCAGCAGTTTTGGCCCGGTGGGAGAACCCAATCAGCCCCAGCATTTT
>-|TRBV15|TRBJ1-1|-
CATSRSVARVPEAFF
TGTGCCACCAGCAGATCAGTCGCCCGGGTCCCTGAAGCTTTCTTT
>-|TRBV9|TRBJ2-7|TRBD1
CASSPVRGQYEQYF
TGTGCCAGCAGCCCCGTCAGGGGGCAGTACGAGCAGTACTTC
>-|TRBV19|TRBJ2-7|-
CASSNRGLGPYEQYF
TGTGCCAGTAGTAACCGGGGACTGGGCCCCTACGAGCAGTACTTC
>once|TRBV6-6|TRBJ1-2|-
CASAGRGTYTF
TGTGCCAGCGCCGGCCGGGGGACCTACACCTTC
>-|TRBV28|TRBJ2-1|TRBD2
CASTSGGGSDEQFF
TGTGCCAGCACCTCCGGCGGGGGATCGGATGAGCAGTTCTTC
>-|TRBV6-6|TRBJ2-1|-
CASSYGWGPNEQFF
TGTGCCAGCAGTTACGGGTGGGGGCCCAATGAGCAGTTCTTC
>-|TRBV5-8|TRBJ1-2|-
CASSWGVRDYGYTF
TGTGCCAGCAGCTGGGGGGTCAGGGACTATGGCTACACCTTC
>-|TRBV27|TRBJ1-5|-
CASRQAGVEAQPQHF
TGTGCCAGCAGACAAGCCGGGGTTGAGGCTCAGCCCCAGCATTTT
>-|TRBV5-4|TRBJ1-1|TRBD1
CASSLGGTGNTEAFF
TGTGCCAGCAGCTTGGGAGGGACAGGGAATACTGAAGCTTTCTTT
>-|TRBV12-3/TRBV12-4|TRBJ2-7|-
CASSFWGLDEQYF
TGTGCCAGCAGTTTTTGGGGGCTGGACGAGCAGTACTTC
>-|TRBV5-4|TRBJ2-7|TRBD2
CASSSGSSGSGGLYEQYF
TGTGCCAGCAGCTCTGGGTCTAGCGGGAGCGGAGGATTATACGAGCAGTACTTC
>-|TRBV14|TRBJ1-1|-
CASSQGLGRGAFF
TGTGCCAGCAGCCAAGGTCTTGGTAGGGGAGCTTTCTTT
>-|TRBV4-1|TRBJ2-5|TRBD1
CASSQGTGSGTQYF
TGCGCCAGCAGCCAAGGGACAGGGTCAGGGACCCAGTACTTC
>-|TRBV14|TRBJ1-1|-
CASSQDLSRVEAFF
TGTGCCAGCAGCCAAGATCTGTCGAGGGTTGAAGCTTTCTTT
>-|TRBV11-2|TRBJ2-7|TRBD2
CASSLDTSGNYEQYF
TGTGCCAGCAGCTTAGATACTAGCGGGAATTACGAGCAGTACTTC
>-|TRBV28|TRBJ1-1|-
CASRDTGTMNTEAFF
TGTGCCAGCAGGGATACAGGGACCATGAACACTGAAGCTTTCTTT
>-|TRBV7-2|TRBJ2-3|-
CASSLVGGTDTQYF
TGTGCCAGCAGCTTAGTGGGGGGTACAGATACGCAGTATTTT
>-|TRBV20-1|TRBJ1-1|-
CSARRSTEAFF
TGCAGTGCTAGACGGAGCACTGAAGCTTTCTTT
>-|TRBV5-1|TRBJ2-3|-
CASSTGPNTDTQYF
TGCGCCAGCAGCACAGGGCCTAACACAGATACGCAGTATTTT
>-|TRBV18|TRBJ1-1|-
CASSPRQDTEAFF
TGTGCCAGCTCCCCGAGACAGGACACTGAAGCTTTCTTT
>-|TRBV28|TRBJ1-5|-
CASSYLGGTGNQPQHF
TGTGCCAGCAGTTACCTCGGGGGAACAGGCAATCAGCCCCAGCATTTT
>-|TRBV12-3/TRBV12-4|TRBJ2-3|-
CACLRTRTDTQYF
TGTGCCTGCCTCAGGACTCGCACAGATACGCAGTATTTT
>-|TRBV29-1|TRBJ2-3|-
CSLGGQVDTDTQYF
TGCAGCCTGGGGGGGCAGGTGGACACAGATACGCAGTATTTT
>-|TRBV5-1|TRBJ1-4|TRBD1
CASSLARVQGAEKLFF
TGCGCCAGCAGCTTGGCCCGGGTACAGGGGGCAGAAAAACTGTTTTTT
>medium-sized|TRBV28|TRBJ2-7|-
CASSLYTDSYEQYF
TGTGCCAGCAGTTTATACACAGACTCCTACGAGCAGTACTTC
>-|TRBV15|TRBJ1-3|-
CATSRTGTGNTIYF
TGTGCCACCAGCAGAACAGGGACGGGAAACACCATATATTTT
>-|TRBV5-1|TRBJ1-6|-
CASSLLTSYNSPLHF
TGCGCCAGCAGCCTACTAACCTCCTATAATTCACCCCTCCACTTT
>-|TRBV28|TRBJ1-5|-
CASSFLRYSNQPQHF
TGTGCCAGCAGTTTTCTTCGGTATAGCAATCAGCCCCAGCATTTT
>-|TRBV7-3|TRBJ2-2|TRBD1
CASSSWGRGRDGELFF
TGTGCCAGCAGCTCCTGGGGCAGGGGGCGTGACGGGGAGCTGTTTTTT
>-|TRBV2|TRBJ2-1|-
CASSEGTAYYEQFF
TGTGCCAGCAGTGAAGGGACAGCCTACTATGAGCAGTTCTTC